The 24 T cell receptor beta chains below come from one sample, sequenced in a study of blood T cells in healthy people across ages. Next came a second PCR, run for roughly 6 to 11 cycles, which used a sample-barcoded 5' primer along with a J-beta primer mix. Each CDR3 protein gets one entry after TCRdb re-called the 5' RACE reads with MiXCR. This sample has hundreds of thousands of distinct CDR3 sequences, with under 25% found just once. The sample was blood. Receptors were obtained from a man aged 70 or older in good health.

The genes are TRBV28 and TRBJ1-5; TRBD1 is a possible D gene (5 bases). The length of the CDR3 is 14 residues. The germline gives CDR1 MDHEN, CDR2 SYDVKM. Trimming took 5 bases from V and 3 from J, leaving 11 bases between them. The CDR3 sequence is CASSRGGNNQPQHF. CDR3 coding DNA: TGTGCCAGCAGTCGCGGGGGAAACAATCAGCCCCAGCATTTT.

This clonotype was counted only a few times. The chain has TRBV3-1 and TRBJ2-7; weak D call: TRBD2 (6 bases). The V and J ends lost 5 bases and 0 bases respectively, with 11 bases between them. The CDR3 totals 14 residues. Looked up from germline, CDR1 is LGHDT and CDR2 is YNNKEL (reference sequence). The CDR3 reads CASSKRTNSYEQYF. Here the CDR3 DNA reads TGTGCCAGCAGCAAAAGGACTAACTCCTACGAGCAGTACTTC.

In this sample, this clonotype turned up a few times. The rearrangement links TRBV25-1 to TRBJ1-2, with D possibly being TRBD1 (6 bases). Trimming took 2 bases from V and 4 from J, leaving 14 bases between them. The V gene's germline CDR1 is MGHDK and CDR2 SYGVNS. This CDR3 region has 15 residues. The CDR3 reads CASSEETGPPYGYTF. As DNA, the CDR3 is TGTGCCAGCAGTGAAGAAACAGGGCCCCCCTATGGCTACACCTTC.

The chain couples TRBV13 to TRBJ2-7; D not resolved. V was cut by 1 base and J by 6 bases, with 13 bases left in between. This CDR3 region has 14 residues. CDR1 PRHDT and CDR2 FYEKMQ come from the germline V gene (reference sequence). CDR3: CASSLAHLSVEQYF. The CDR3 region has the DNA TGTGCCAGCAGCTTAGCCCATCTGAGTGTCGAGCAGTACTTC.

The rearrangement joins TRBV12-3 or TRBV12-4 to TRBJ2-1; maybe TRBD2 (6 bases). Trimming left V 5 bases short and J 3 bases short, with 14 bases between. This CDR3 region has 15 residues. CDR3 bases: TGTGCCAGCAGTGCCGTAGCGGTAAACTACAATGAGCAGTTCTTC. As protein: CASSAVAVNYNEQFF.

The chain is built from TRBV20-1 and TRBJ2-3; TRBD1 might be the D (6 bases). Per the germline V gene, CDR1 is DFQATT and CDR2 is SNEGSKA (reference sequence). This CDR3 spans 13 amino acids. Between the trimmed V and J ends, which lost 2 bases and 4 bases, there was a span of 10 bases. The CDR3 is CSARIQGPDTQYF. The CDR3 DNA reads as TGCAGTGCTAGAATACAGGGACCAGATACGCAGTATTTT.

The J gene is TRBJ2-1, the V gene TRBV9; possible D gene TRBD1, 5 bases. The V gene lost 0 bases and the J gene lost 13 bases, with 20 bases spanning the gap. Per germline, CDR1 SGDLS and CDR2 YYNGEE. The CDR3 runs 15 residues. The CDR3 loop reads CASSVEGPEVDGQFF. The DNA of the CDR3 is TGTGCCAGCAGCGTAGAGGGGCCTGAAGTGGATGGCCAGTTCTTC.

This clonotype was counted many times. This chain joins TRBV24-1 and TRBJ2-5; D remains unclear. Germline CDR1 and CDR2: KGHDR and SFDVKD. This CDR3 has 13 residues. V lost 7 bases and J 1 base, leaving 9 bases between the germline ends. CDR3: CATRGFSQETQYF. The DNA of the CDR3 is TGTGCCACCAGGGGATTTTCCCAAGAGACCCAGTACTTC.

The chain is built from TRBV20-1 and TRBJ2-5, with D unresolved. The CDR3 contains 13 residues. CDR1 DFQATT and CDR2 SNEGSKA come from the germline V gene (reference sequence). V lost 3 bases and J lost 3, with 11 bases in between. The CDR3 is CSASLQGEETQYF. As DNA, the CDR3 is TGCAGTGCTAGTTTACAAGGAGAAGAGACCCAGTACTTC.

This clonotype was counted between two and nine times. This rearrangement joins TRBV6-6 to TRBJ2-7, with 7 bases lining up with TRBD2. With V trimmed by 2 bases and J by 2 bases, 3 bases remained unmatched. Germline assignment: CDR1 MNHNY and CDR2 SVGAGI (reference sequence). This CDR3 contains 14 residues. CDR3 sequence (DNA): TGTGCCAGCAGTTACATAGCGGGTGCCTACGAGCAGTACTTC. Translating gives CASSYIAGAYEQYF.

The rearrangement joins TRBV28 to TRBJ2-7; 7 bases are shared with TRBD2. CDR1 is MDHEN, CDR2 SYDVKM, per germline. The CDR3 runs 15 residues. The V segment lost 2 bases and the J segment 2 bases; nucleotides outside the gene matches: 6. The CDR3 nucleotides read TGTGCCAGCAGTTTAGGGGGGAGGGCCCCCTACGAGCAGTACTTC. As protein: CASSLGGRAPYEQYF.

The genes are TRBV12-3 or TRBV12-4 and TRBJ2-5, with TRBD1 matching 8 bases. The J call could be wrong; TRBJ2-1 is a better fit for the DNA end. This CDR3 has 14 amino acids. DNA for the CDR3: TGTGCCAGCAACTTAGACAGGGGCAGAAATGAGCAGTTCTTC. It yields the protein CASNLDRGRNEQFF.

The V call is TRBV7-8, the J call TRBJ2-7; 12 nucleotides align to TRBD1. CDR1 SGHVS and CDR2 FQNEAQ come from the germline V gene. The CDR3 sequence is 15 residues long. The trim removed 4 bases at V and 7 bases at J, leaving 8 bases unmatched. Here the CDR3 reads CASSSPGQGAREQYF. The DNA for the CDR3 is TGTGCCAGCAGCTCGCCGGGACAGGGGGCGCGTGAGCAGTACTTC.

This clonotype has a handful of counts. This chain uses TRBV2 with TRBJ2-3; a possible D gene is TRBD1 (5 bases). The CDR3 has 13 amino acids. The germline V gene encodes CDR1 SNHLY and CDR2 FYNNEI. Trimming removed 4 bases from V and 5 bases from J, with 10 bases in between. The CDR3 protein is CASSVDIEDTQYF. CDR3 nucleotides: TGTGCCAGCAGTGTGGACATAGAAGATACGCAGTATTTT.

The table lists this clonotype with many counts. V is TRBV7-8 and J is TRBJ2-1; D unresolved. The CDR3 covers 15 residues. The V gene's germline CDR1 is SGHVS and CDR2 FQNEAQ. V lost 5 bases to trimming and J lost 0 bases, with 11 bases between them. CDR3 amino acids: CASSPAPSSYNEQFF. The CDR3 DNA is TGTGCCAGCAGCCCCGCCCCGAGCTCCTACAATGAGCAGTTCTTC.

This clonotype was seen at least ten times. The chain recombines TRBV15 with TRBJ2-5; D gene unclear. This CDR3 comprises 13 residues. V was trimmed by 1 base and J by 5 bases, leaving 8 bases between them. The germline CDR1 and CDR2 sequences are LNHNV and YYDKDF (reference sequence). The CDR3 is CATSRVGQETQYF. In DNA, the CDR3 is TGTGCCACCAGCAGAGTAGGCCAGGAGACCCAGTACTTC. Drawing the rest from reference TRBV15 and TRBJ2-5, the complete variable domain is DAMVIQNPRYQVTQFGKPVTLSCSQTLNHNVMYWYQQKSSQAPKLLFHYYDKDFNNEADTPDNFQSRRPNTSFCFLDIRSPGLGDTAMYLCATSRVGQETQYFGPGTRLLVL.

This clonotype was picked up a small number of times. The junction and the germline gene differ at one end; a read error may be behind it. The chain recombines TRBV4-1 with TRBJ1-2; D is unclear. Germline CDR1 and CDR2: MGHRA and YSYEKL. There are 14 residues in the CDR3. This chain's CDR3 is CASSQDPANYGCTF. The CDR3 DNA is TGCGCCAGCAGCCAAGATCCGGCTAACTATGGCTGCACCTTC.

In its sample, this clonotype was seen a few times. The genes are TRBV6-5 and TRBJ2-6, with TRBD1 as a possible D gene (7 bases). In germline, CDR1 is MNHEY, CDR2 SVGAGI. The length of the CDR3 is 18 residues. The ends were cut back, 3 bases at V and 1 base at J, with 16 bases in the middle. The chain's CDR3 is CASSYGGGFSSGANVLTF. CDR3 DNA sequence: TGTGCCAGCAGTTATGGAGGGGGCTTCTCGTCTGGGGCCAACGTCCTGACTTTC.

In this sample, this clonotype turned up once. The V and J genes are TRBV7-9 and TRBJ1-4; D might be TRBD1 (5 bases). V was cut by 2 bases and J by 13 bases, with 14 bases left in between. This CDR3 contains 13 residues. Looked up from germline, CDR1 is SEHNR and CDR2 is FQNEAQ (reference sequence). The CDR3 DNA sequence: TGTGCCAGCAGCTTATCGCAGGGATCGGGACTGTTTTTT. Translating it yields CASSLSQGSGLFF. Full variable domain (remainder filled in from reference TRBV7-9 and TRBJ1-4): DTGVSQNPRHKITKRGQNVTFRCDPISEHNRLYWYRQTLGQGPEFLTYFQNEAQLEKSRLLSDRFSAERPKGSFSTLEIQRTEQGDSAMYLCASSLSQGSGLFFGSGTQLSVL.

The chain links TRBV6-6 to TRBJ1-4; D is unclear. From germline, CDR1 is MNHNY and CDR2 SVGAGI (reference sequence). This CDR3 contains 14 residues. V was cut by 8 bases and J by 7 bases, with 17 bases left in between. The CDR3 region is CASASTGRGEKLFF. For the CDR3, the DNA is TGTGCCAGCGCCTCCACGGGTCGGGGTGAAAAACTGTTTTTT.

This clonotype has a single count. The V call is TRBV19, the J call TRBJ2-5; D remains ambiguous. Germline assignment: CDR1 LNHDA and CDR2 SQIVND (reference sequence). This CDR3 spans 20 amino acids. Trimming stripped 0 bases from V and 2 bases from J, with 25 bases between. DNA for the CDR3: TGTGCCAGTAGTATAGATTCGGCCGCGAGGCGCAGGAGTTCTCAAGAGACCCAGTACTTC. This gives the protein CASSIDSAARRRSSQETQYF.

This clonotype appeared a few times. J is TRBJ2-5 and V is TRBV28; unclear D gene. V was trimmed by 6 bases and J by 12 bases, leaving 17 bases between them. The V gene's germline CDR1 is MDHEN and CDR2 SYDVKM. The length of the CDR3 is 12 residues. The CDR3 sequence is CASSGGPPIKYF. The CDR3 bases are TGTGCCAGCAGCGGTGGACCTCCCATCAAGTACTTC.

In DNA form, the CDR3 reads TGCAGTGCTAGACCACAACTAGCGGACTTACCTAAAGAGACCCAGTACTTC. Encoded protein: CSARPQLADLPKETQYF. This sequence joins TRBV20-1 and TRBJ2-5; 8 bases align to TRBD2. The CDR3 sequence is 17 residues long. With 2 bases clipped from V and 3 bases from J, the junction kept 14 bases outside the gene matches. CDR1 and CDR2 from the germline V gene are DFQATT and SNEGSKA (reference sequence).

This clonotype was seen at least ten times. The chain links TRBV20-1 to TRBJ2-1, with 9 bases that match TRBD2. The CDR3 extends over 14 amino acids. The V gene end was trimmed by 6 bases and the J gene end by 1 base; junction bases not matched to a gene: 4. CDR1 is DFQATT and CDR2 is SNEGSKA in the germline V gene (reference sequence). The CDR3 sequence: CSATTSGSYNEQFF. DNA of the CDR3: TGCAGTGCCACCACTAGCGGGTCCTACAATGAGCAGTTCTTC.